These 22 T cell receptor beta chains were all obtained from the same sample, sequenced in a study of blood T cell repertoires in COVID-19. Sequencing used immunoSEQ multiplex PCR; TCRdb keeps in-frame clones, though not all of them. The sample includes 250,000 or so clones, about four fifths of them seen just once. The sequenced sample consisted of peripheral blood. These receptor sequences come from a man under 40 who had recovered from COVID-19.

V and J are TRBV5-5 and TRBJ1-5, with unresolved D. Per germline, CDR1 SGHKS and CDR2 YYEKEE (reference sequence). The CDR3 covers 18 residues. Trimming shortened V by 0 bases and J by 0 bases, and 16 bases separated the two germline ends. CDR3: CASSLGVPGKGSNQPQHF. CDR3 coding DNA: TGTGCCAGCAGCTTGGGGGTTCCGGGAAAAGGTAGCAATCAGCCCCAGCATTTT.

This chain links TRBV2 with TRBJ2-1; TRBD1 might be the D (5 bases). The germline gives CDR1 SNHLY, CDR2 FYNNEI. This CDR3 contains 13 residues. Trimming stripped 6 bases from V and 7 bases from J, with 13 bases between. The CDR3 sequence is CASRSGASNEQFF. The CDR3 DNA is TGTGCCAGCAGGTCTGGGGCAAGTAATGAGCAGTTCTTC. Based on the CDR3 plus reference TRBV2 and TRBJ2-1, the full variable domain is EPEVTQTPSHQVTQMGQEVILRCVPISNHLYFYWYRQILGQKVEFLVSFYNNEISEKSEIFDDQFSVERPDGSNFTLKIRSTKLEDSAMYFCASRSGASNEQFFGPGTRLTVL.

This chain connects TRBV2 to TRBJ2-2; D is uncertain. The germline CDR1 and CDR2 sequences are SNHLY and FYNNEI. Between the trimmed V and J ends, which lost 3 bases and 0 bases, there was a span of 8 bases. The CDR3 runs 15 residues. CDR3 loop: CASSDVTTNTGELFF. CDR3 bases: TGTGCCAGCAGTGATGTGACAACGAACACCGGGGAGCTGTTTTTT.

This chain connects TRBV14 to TRBJ1-6; no definite D call. The length of the CDR3 is 16 residues. Trimming took off 4 bases at V and 0 bases at J, with 10 bases between the two ends. Looked up from germline, CDR1 is SGHDN and CDR2 is FVKESK. The CDR3 spells CASSRSSSSYNSPLHF. As DNA, the CDR3 is TGTGCCAGCAGCCGATCTTCGAGCTCCTATAATTCACCCCTCCACTTT.

V and J are TRBV13 and TRBJ2-3; 9 nucleotides align to TRBD2. CDR1 PRHDT and CDR2 FYEKMQ come from the germline V gene (reference sequence). The CDR3 consists of 13 residues. The junction had 6 bases not matched to a gene; V was cut back by 7 bases and J by 7 bases. CDR3 loop: CASIRRGGYTQYF. The CDR3 nucleotides read TGTGCCAGCATTCGGCGGGGGGGGTATACGCAGTATTTT. Looking up the rest from reference TRBV13 and TRBJ2-3 gives the full variable domain: AAGVIQSPRHLIKEKRETATLKCYPIPRHDTVYWYQQGPGQDPQFLISFYEKMQSDKGSIPDRFSAQQFSDYHSELNMSSLELGDSALYFCASIRRGGYTQYFGPGTRLTVL.

This clone occurred a few times. This chain uses TRBV6-6 with TRBJ1-2, with a possible D match to TRBD1 (5 bases). Trimming cost V 1 base and J 3 bases, with 12 bases left between them. This CDR3 region has 15 residues. The germline CDR1 and CDR2 sequences are MNHNY and SVGAGI (reference sequence). Here the CDR3 reads CASSYYKGGDYGYTF. CDR3 bases: TGTGCCAGCAGTTACTATAAAGGAGGGGACTATGGCTACACCTTC.

This chain joins TRBV6-5 and TRBJ1-2; no clear D gene. The length of the CDR3 is 13 residues. V was shortened by 8 bases and J by 4 bases, with 14 bases between the two germline ends. CDR1 is MNHEY and CDR2 is SVGAGI in the germline V gene. The CDR3 spells CASATGSFYGYTF. In nucleotides, the CDR3 is TGTGCCAGCGCTACCGGGTCCTTCTATGGCTACACCTTC.

The chain has TRBV7-9 and TRBJ1-3; the D gene is possibly TRBD1 (6 bases). CDR1 is SEHNR and CDR2 is FQNEAQ in the germline V gene (reference sequence). The CDR3 has 14 amino acids. The ends were cut back, 6 bases at V and 0 bases at J, with 9 bases in the middle. Here the CDR3 DNA reads TGTGCCAGCAGGTTACAGGGCTCTGGAAACACCATATATTTT. Residues: CASRLQGSGNTIYF.

This chain connects TRBV28 to TRBJ2-2; 9 bases line up with TRBD1. The CDR3 has 16 amino acids. V lost 2 bases and J lost 6; bases outside the gene matches: 7. The germline CDR1 and CDR2 sequences are MDHEN and SYDVKM. The CDR3 bases are TGTGCCAGCAGTTTACTAGTAGGGACAGGGTCCGGGGAGCTGTTTTTT. It encodes CASSLLVGTGSGELFF.

This rearrangement joins TRBV6-6 to TRBJ2-5, with TRBD2 matching over 10 bases. The trim removed 2 bases at V and 5 bases at J, leaving 5 bases unmatched. The V gene's germline CDR1 is MNHNY and CDR2 SVGAGI (reference sequence). CDR3 length equals 15 residues. CDR3 residues: CASSYDASGGETQYF. The CDR3 DNA sequence: TGTGCCAGCAGTTACGACGCTAGCGGGGGCGAGACCCAGTACTTC.

Comment on this clone: Its ends do not fully match the called genes, so a read error is possible. The identical CDR3 is also encoded by other nucleotide sequences in the sample. The chain has TRBV2 and TRBJ1-5; D is undetermined. Germline V gene lookup returns CDR1 SNHLY and CDR2 FYNNEI. This CDR3 contains 13 residues. This chain's CDR3 is CASRDYSNQPQHF. CDR3 DNA sequence: TGTGCCAGCCGTGATTATAGCAATCAGCCCCAGCATTTT.

V gene TRBV7-9 combines with J gene TRBJ1-1; D call uncertain. V was clipped by 1 base and J by 4 bases, with 19 bases between them. This CDR3 has 17 amino acids. The V gene's germline CDR1 is SEHNR and CDR2 FQNEAQ (reference sequence). CDR3 nucleotides: TGTGCCAGCAGCTTAGGTTCCCCCGGCAGGAAGAGCACTGAAGCTTTCTTT. Its protein is CASSLGSPGRKSTEAFF.

The chain links TRBV6-6 to TRBJ1-3, with TRBD1 matching over 7 bases. Germline values: CDR1 MNHNY, CDR2 SVGAGI (reference sequence). Trimming cost V 6 bases and J 1 base; bases outside gene matches: 15. The length of the CDR3 is 18 residues. CDR3 nucleotides: TGTGCCAGCAGCCGAAAGAGGGATCAGGGGGGATCTGGAAACACCATATATTTT. Translated, it gives CASSRKRDQGGSGNTIYF.

The gene calls are TRBV6-1 and TRBJ1-1; TRBD1 might be the D (5 bases). V lost 3 bases to trimming and J lost 4 bases, with 12 bases between them. CDR1 is MNHNS, CDR2 SASEGT, per germline. The CDR3 has 14 residues. The CDR3 DNA follows: TGTGCCAGCAGTGACGGGAGGGGTTGCACTGAAGCTTTCTTT. This encodes CASSDGRGCTEAFF.

The chain uses TRBV3-1 (or the pseudogene TRBV3-2) and TRBJ1-1; D not certain. The CDR3 has 14 residues. Germline V CDR1 and CDR2: LGHDT, YNNKEL (reference sequence). Trimming cost V 1 base and J 0 bases, with 6 bases left between them. The CDR3 reads CASSQGEMNTEAFF. CDR3 coding DNA: TGTGCCAGCAGCCAAGGAGAGATGAACACTGAAGCTTTCTTT.

The chain joins TRBV2 to TRBJ2-5; TRBD1 is a possible D gene (6 bases). Looked up from germline, CDR1 is SNHLY and CDR2 is FYNNEI. The length of the CDR3 is 12 residues. Trimming cost V 8 bases and J 2 bases, with 9 bases left between them. CDR3 sequence reads: CASAQGQETQYF. The CDR3 coding sequence is TGTGCCAGCGCACAGGGTCAAGAGACCCAGTACTTC.

J is TRBJ1-2 and V is TRBV6-1; 8 positions match TRBD1. Germline CDR1 and CDR2: MNHNS and SASEGT. J gave up 9 bases and V 0 bases, and 3 bases lay outside the gene matches. The CDR3 covers 13 residues. CDR3 sequence (DNA): TGTGCCAGCAGTGAAGCGAGGACAGGGAGCTACACCTTC. It encodes CASSEARTGSYTF.

This clone was seen once. This sequence joins TRBV2 and TRBJ2-1; 11 positions agree with TRBD2. The CDR3 consists of 15 residues. The V segment lost 5 bases and the J segment 3 bases; nucleotides outside the gene matches: 3. Germline values: CDR1 SNHLY, CDR2 FYNNEI. CDR3 amino acids: CASSTGTSGYNEQFF. The CDR3 bases are TGTGCCAGCAGTACCGGGACTAGCGGCTACAATGAGCAGTTCTTC.

The chain combines TRBV10-3 with TRBJ1-5, with 7 bases that match TRBD1. The ends lost 6 bases at V and 6 bases at J; junction bases unmatched: 8. Germline V lookup: CDR1 ENHRY, CDR2 SYGVKD. The CDR3 has 14 amino acids. The CDR3 sequence is CAIRQTGDGQPQHF. The DNA of the CDR3 is TGTGCCATCAGGCAAACAGGGGATGGTCAGCCCCAGCATTTT.

This clone has more than one count but fewer than ten. V and J are TRBV6-1 and TRBJ1-2, with 7 nucleotides matching TRBD1. After removal of 2 bases from V and 6 bases from J, the junction contained 9 bases not matched to a gene. Germline loops: CDR1 MNHNS, CDR2 SASEGT. The CDR3 length is 15 residues. The CDR3 nucleotides read TGTGCCAGCAGTGAAATCGGAGGGGGCAGGGATGGCTACACCTTC. It translates to CASSEIGGGRDGYTF.

This chain links TRBV5-6 with TRBJ2-4; TRBD2 might be the D (6 bases). The CDR3 contains 16 residues. Germline values: CDR1 SGHDT, CDR2 YYEEEE. The germline V and J ends were trimmed by 5 bases and 1 base, with 16 bases remaining between them. DNA for the CDR3: TGTGCCAGCAGGTCTGGAGGAGGGACGGCCAAAAACATTCAGTACTTC. Translation gives CASRSGGGTAKNIQYF.

CDR3 nucleotide sequence: TGTGCCAGTAGAAGGGGGACAGGGTACACAGATACGCAGTATTTT. This gives the protein CASRRGTGYTDTQYF. The chain is built from TRBV19 and TRBJ2-3, with 9 bases aligning to TRBD1. The germline gives CDR1 LNHDA, CDR2 SQIVND (reference sequence). The CDR3 contains 15 residues. The J segment lost 2 bases and the V segment lost 6 bases, leaving 6 bases of the junction unmatched.